Presented here are 5 T cell receptor beta chains from one specimen sequenced in a study of blood T cell repertoires in COVID-19. Assay: immunoSEQ multiplex PCR; the TCRdb copy retains only in-frame clones and omits some. Found here are some 90,000 clones, 75% to 90% of them singletons; the top ten hold about an eighth. Input material: peripheral blood. These receptors all stem from a human donor in a cohort sampled during active COVID-19.

The chain carries TRBV5-1 and TRBJ1-1; 10 bases are shared with TRBD1. This CDR3 spans 15 amino acids. Germline V lookup: CDR1 SGHRS, CDR2 YFSETQ. V lost 0 bases, J lost 2 bases, and 1 base stayed unmatched. The CDR3 coding sequence is TGCGCCAGCAGCTTGGAGACAGGGGGCAACACTGAAGCTTTCTTT. It yields the protein CASSLETGGNTEAFF.

This clone was found once. The chain links TRBV2 to TRBJ2-4; 10 bases align to TRBD1. There are 13 residues in the CDR3. The V and J ends lost 7 bases and 5 bases, in that order; junction bases with no gene match: 2. Germline values: CDR1 SNHLY, CDR2 FYNNEI. The CDR3 region has the DNA TGTGCCAGCAAGACAGGGGGCGAAAACATTCAGTACTTC. This gives the protein CASKTGGENIQYF.

V and J are TRBV28 and TRBJ2-7; D is perhaps TRBD2 (6 bases). There are 20 residues in the CDR3. Trimming stripped 6 bases from V and 4 bases from J, with 34 bases between. Germline V gene data show CDR1 as MDHEN and CDR2 as SYDVKM. CDR3 nucleotide sequence: TGTGCCAGCAGCCCTTTGCTTCTCGGGGCAGGGCGGGGAAGGTCGTACGAGCAGTACTTC. Translated, it gives CASSPLLLGAGRGRSYEQYF.

The rearrangement links TRBV28 to TRBJ1-2; 8 bases line up with TRBD1. Germline CDR1 MDHEN, CDR2 SYDVKM. This CDR3 is built from 15 residues. Trimming took 4 bases from V and 4 from J; bases not matched to a gene: 8. CDR3 sequence reads: CASSSTGGIGYGYTF. CDR3 DNA: TGTGCCAGCAGTTCCACAGGGGGTATCGGCTATGGCTACACCTTC.

This sequence joins TRBV19 and TRBJ2-7; 7 positions agree with TRBD2. The J segment lost 3 bases and the V segment lost 4 bases, leaving 3 bases of the junction unmatched. This CDR3 is 13 amino acids long. CDR1 and CDR2 (germline): LNHDA, SQIVND (reference sequence). CDR3 in DNA: TGTGCCAGTAGTACCGGACTAGTCTACGAGCAGTACTTC. This translates into CASSTGLVYEQYF.